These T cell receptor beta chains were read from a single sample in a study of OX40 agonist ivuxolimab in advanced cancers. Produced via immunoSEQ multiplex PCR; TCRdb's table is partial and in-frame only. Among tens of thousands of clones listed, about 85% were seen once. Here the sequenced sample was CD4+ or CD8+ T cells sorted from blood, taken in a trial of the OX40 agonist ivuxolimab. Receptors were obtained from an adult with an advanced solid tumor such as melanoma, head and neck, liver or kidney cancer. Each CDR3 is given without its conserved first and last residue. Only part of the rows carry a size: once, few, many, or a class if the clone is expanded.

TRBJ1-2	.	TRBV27	ASSPAGRSLRYT
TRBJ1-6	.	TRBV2	ASSAQLADNSPLH
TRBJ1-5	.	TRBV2	ASTQGRANQPQH
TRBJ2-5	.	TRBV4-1	ASSGNPNQETQY
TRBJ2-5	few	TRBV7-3	ASSLGQGNQETQY
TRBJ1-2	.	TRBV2	ASRATEIGYGYT
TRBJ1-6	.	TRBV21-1	ASSKGEGLNSPLH
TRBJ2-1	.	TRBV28	ASNSRGWESYNEQF
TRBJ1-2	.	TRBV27	ASSFRASYGYT
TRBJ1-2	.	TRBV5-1	ASSLDGDTYGYT
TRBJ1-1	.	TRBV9	ASRAGHNMNTEAF
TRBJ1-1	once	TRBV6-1	ASRPSGGNTEAF
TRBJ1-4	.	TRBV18	ASSPQGFVEKLF
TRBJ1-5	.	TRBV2	ASSEGRVDNQPQH